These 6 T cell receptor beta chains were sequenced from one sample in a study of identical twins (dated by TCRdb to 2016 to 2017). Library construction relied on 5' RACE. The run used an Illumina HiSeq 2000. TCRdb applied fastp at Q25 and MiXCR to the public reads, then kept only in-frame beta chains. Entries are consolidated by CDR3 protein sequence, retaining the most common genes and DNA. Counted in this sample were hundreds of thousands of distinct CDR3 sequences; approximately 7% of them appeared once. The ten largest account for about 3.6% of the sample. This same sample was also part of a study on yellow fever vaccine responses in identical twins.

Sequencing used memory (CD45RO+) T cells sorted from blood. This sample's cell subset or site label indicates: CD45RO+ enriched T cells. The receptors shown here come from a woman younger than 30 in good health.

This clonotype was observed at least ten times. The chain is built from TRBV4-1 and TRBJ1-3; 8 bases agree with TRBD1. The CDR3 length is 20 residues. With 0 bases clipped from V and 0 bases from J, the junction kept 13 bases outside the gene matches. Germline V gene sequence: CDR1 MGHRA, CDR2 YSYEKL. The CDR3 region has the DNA TGCGCCAGCAGCCAAGATGCGACAGGGGCCCTCGCTATCTCTGGAAACACCATATATTTT. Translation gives CASSQDATGALAISGNTIYF.

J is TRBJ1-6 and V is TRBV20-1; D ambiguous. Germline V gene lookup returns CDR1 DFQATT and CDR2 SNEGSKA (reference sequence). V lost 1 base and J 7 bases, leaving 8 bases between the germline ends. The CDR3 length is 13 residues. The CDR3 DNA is TGCAGTGCTAGAGGGGCTGCCAATTCACCCCTCCACTTT. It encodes CSARGAANSPLHF.

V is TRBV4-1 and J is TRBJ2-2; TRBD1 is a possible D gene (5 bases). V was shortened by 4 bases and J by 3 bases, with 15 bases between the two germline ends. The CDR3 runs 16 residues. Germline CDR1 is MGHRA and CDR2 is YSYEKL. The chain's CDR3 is CASSLFDSADTGELFF. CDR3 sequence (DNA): TGCGCCAGCAGCCTCTTCGACAGCGCGGACACCGGGGAGCTGTTTTTT.

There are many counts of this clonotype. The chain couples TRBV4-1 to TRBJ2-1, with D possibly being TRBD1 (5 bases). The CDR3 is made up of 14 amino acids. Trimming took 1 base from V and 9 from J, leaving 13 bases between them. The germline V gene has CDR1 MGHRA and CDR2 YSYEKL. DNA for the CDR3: TGCGCCAGCAGCCAAGGCAGGGTCCAGTTTGAGCAGTTCTTC. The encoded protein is CASSQGRVQFEQFF.

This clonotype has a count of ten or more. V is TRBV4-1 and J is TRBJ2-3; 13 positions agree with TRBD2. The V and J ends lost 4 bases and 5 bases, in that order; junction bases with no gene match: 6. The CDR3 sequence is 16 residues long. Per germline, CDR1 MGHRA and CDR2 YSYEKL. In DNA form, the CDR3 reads TGCGCCAGCAGCCTCACTAGCGGGGGGGCCCAAGATACGCAGTATTTT. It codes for CASSLTSGGAQDTQYF.

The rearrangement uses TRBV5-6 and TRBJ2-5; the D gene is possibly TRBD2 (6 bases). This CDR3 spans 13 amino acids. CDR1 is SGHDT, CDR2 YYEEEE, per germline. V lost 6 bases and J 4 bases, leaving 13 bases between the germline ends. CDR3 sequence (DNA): TGTGCCAGCACCTGGAGGGTAGGAGAGACCCAGTACTTC. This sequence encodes CASTWRVGETQYF. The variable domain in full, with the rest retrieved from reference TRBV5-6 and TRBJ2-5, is DAGVTQSPTHLIKTRGQQVTLRCSPKSGHDTVSWYQQALGQGPQFIFQYYEEEERQRGNFPDRFSGHQFPNYSSELNVNALLLGDSALYLCASTWRVGETQYFGPGTRLLVL.